The rows below give T cell receptor beta chains drawn from one sample of a study of regulatory T cells in long-lasting Graves disease. TCRdb passed the multiplex PCR reads through MiXCR, listing each CDR3 protein once. Of 600,000 to 850,000 distinct CDR3 sequences detected, around 30% appear once; the ten largest clones hold around 40%. The source material was peripheral blood mononuclear cells (PBMCs), sampled when the disease was refractory, from a patient treated with antithyroid drugs. The receptors were gathered from a female donor with Graves disease. Both conserved end residues are part of each CDR3. Each record gives: clone size, D gene, V gene, J gene, CDR3 protein, CDR3 DNA. D genes are given only for firm matches. Only some rows state a clone size, as once, few, many or a class for expanded clones.

clone size: -
D gene: -
V gene: TRBV19
J gene: TRBJ1-1
CDR3 protein: CASSIGNSNTEAFF
CDR3 DNA: TGTGCCAGTAGTATAGGTAACAGTAACACTGAAGCTTTCTTT

clone size: -
D gene: -
V gene: TRBV3-1
J gene: TRBJ1-6
CDR3 protein: CASSRPDGSEPLHF
CDR3 DNA: TGTGCCAGCAGCCGCCCGGACGGATCGGAACCCCTCCACTTT

clone size: -
D gene: -
V gene: TRBV29-1
J gene: TRBJ2-7
CDR3 protein: CSVAAGVSYEQYF
CDR3 DNA: TGCAGCGTTGCGGCAGGGGTCTCCTACGAGCAGTACTTC

clone size: -
D gene: -
V gene: TRBV27
J gene: TRBJ1-5
CDR3 protein: CASRGDAGNSNQPQHF
CDR3 DNA: TGTGCCAGCAGGGGTGACGCGGGAAATAGCAATCAGCCCCAGCATTTT

clone size: many
D gene: -
V gene: TRBV12-3/TRBV12-4
J gene: TRBJ1-2
CDR3 protein: CASTQSPAVEGYTF
CDR3 DNA: TGTGCCAGCACGCAGTCCCCAGCGGTGGAGGGCTACACCTTC

clone size: -
D gene: -
V gene: TRBV20-1
J gene: TRBJ1-1
CDR3 protein: CSAEGRAAGTEAFF
CDR3 DNA: TGCAGTGCTGAGGGCCGGGCGGCAGGCACTGAAGCTTTCTTT

clone size: few
D gene: -
V gene: TRBV19
J gene: TRBJ1-5
CDR3 protein: CASSIDWGGWQPQHF
CDR3 DNA: TGTGCCAGTAGTATAGATTGGGGGGGCTGGCAGCCCCAGCATTTT

clone size: few
D gene: TRBD1
V gene: TRBV5-1
J gene: TRBJ1-2
CDR3 protein: CASRGGQGEGYTF
CDR3 DNA: TGCGCCAGCAGAGGGGGACAGGGTGAGGGCTACACCTTC

clone size: few
D gene: TRBD1
V gene: TRBV7-3
J gene: TRBJ1-1
CDR3 protein: CASSRTTGTNTEAFF
CDR3 DNA: TGTGCCAGCAGCCGGACGACAGGGACGAACACTGAAGCTTTCTTT

clone size: few
D gene: -
V gene: TRBV6-5
J gene: TRBJ2-7
CDR3 protein: CASSYGSILEQYF
CDR3 DNA: TGTGCCAGCAGTTACGGATCCATCCTCGAGCAGTACTTC

clone size: once
D gene: TRBD1
V gene: TRBV7-2
J gene: TRBJ2-5
CDR3 protein: CASSQGQGAGETQYF
CDR3 DNA: TGTGCCAGCAGCCAGGGACAGGGGGCCGGAGAGACCCAGTACTTC

clone size: -
D gene: -
V gene: TRBV7-2
J gene: TRBJ2-7
CDR3 protein: CASSLRTTGYEQYF
CDR3 DNA: TGTGCCAGCAGCCTACGTACGACAGGCTACGAGCAGTACTTC

clone size: -
D gene: -
V gene: TRBV6-2/TRBV6-3
J gene: TRBJ1-5
CDR3 protein: CASSYSVQMNSNQPQHF
CDR3 DNA: TGTGCCAGCAGTTACTCGGTACAGATGAATAGCAATCAGCCCCAGCATTTT

clone size: many
D gene: -
V gene: TRBV6-1
J gene: TRBJ1-2
CDR3 protein: CASSVTGRAGYGYTF
CDR3 DNA: TGTGCCAGCAGCGTTACAGGGCGCGCGGGCTATGGCTACACCTTC

clone size: few
D gene: -
V gene: TRBV9
J gene: TRBJ2-7
CDR3 protein: CASSVPRHPDSTYEQYF
CDR3 DNA: TGTGCCAGCAGCGTACCGAGGCACCCGGACAGTACCTACGAGCAGTACTTC

clone size: few
D gene: -
V gene: TRBV18
J gene: TRBJ1-2
CDR3 protein: CASSPRGDPLVDYGYTF
CDR3 DNA: TGTGCCAGCTCACCAAGGGGAGACCCGTTAGTAGACTATGGCTACACCTTC

clone size: -
D gene: -
V gene: TRBV12-3/TRBV12-4
J gene: TRBJ1-2
CDR3 protein: CASSLQFLYGYTF
CDR3 DNA: TGTGCCAGCAGTTTACAGTTCCTATATGGCTACACCTTC

clone size: -
D gene: -
V gene: TRBV3-1
J gene: TRBJ2-4
CDR3 protein: CASSQPGVGIQYF
CDR3 DNA: TGTGCCAGCAGCCAACCAGGGGTCGGCATTCAGTACTTC

clone size: few
D gene: -
V gene: TRBV7-3
J gene: TRBJ2-2
CDR3 protein: CASSLTGDTGELFF
CDR3 DNA: TGTGCCAGCAGCTTAACAGGGGACACCGGGGAGCTGTTTTTT

clone size: -
D gene: TRBD1
V gene: TRBV12-3/TRBV12-4
J gene: TRBJ2-5
CDR3 protein: CASREFRDRRQETQYF
CDR3 DNA: TGTGCCAGCAGAGAATTCCGGGACAGGAGACAAGAGACCCAGTACTTC

clone size: few
D gene: TRBD1
V gene: TRBV29-1
J gene: TRBJ1-2
CDR3 protein: CSVAGTGEAYGYTF
CDR3 DNA: TGCAGCGTTGCAGGGACAGGGGAGGCCTATGGCTACACCTTC

clone size: -
D gene: TRBD2
V gene: TRBV5-6
J gene: TRBJ2-7
CDR3 protein: CASSTRTSGSFRYEQYF
CDR3 DNA: TGTGCCAGCAGCACAAGGACTAGCGGGAGTTTCCGCTACGAGCAGTACTTC

clone size: -
D gene: -
V gene: TRBV12-3/TRBV12-4
J gene: TRBJ2-5
CDR3 protein: CASSLWLGGIQETQYF
CDR3 DNA: TGTGCCAGCAGTTTGTGGCTGGGAGGAATCCAAGAGACCCAGTACTTC

clone size: many
D gene: TRBD1
V gene: TRBV10-3
J gene: TRBJ1-2
CDR3 protein: CAISRTGPGSGYTF
CDR3 DNA: TGTGCCATCAGCCGGACAGGGCCGGGGTCTGGCTACACCTTC

clone size: many
D gene: -
V gene: TRBV28
J gene: TRBJ1-1
CDR3 protein: CASSLLGPNTEAFF
CDR3 DNA: TGTGCCAGCAGCTTACTTGGACCGAACACTGAAGCTTTCTTT

clone size: -
D gene: -
V gene: TRBV30
J gene: TRBJ2-5
CDR3 protein: CAWLRTPQETQYF
CDR3 DNA: TGTGCCTGGCTGCGGACTCCGCAAGAGACCCAGTACTTC

clone size: -
D gene: -
V gene: TRBV5-1
J gene: TRBJ1-1
CDR3 protein: CASSSLPGENTEAFF
CDR3 DNA: TGCGCCAGCAGTTCTCTTCCCGGGGAGAACACTGAAGCTTTCTTT

clone size: -
D gene: -
V gene: TRBV5-6
J gene: TRBJ2-2
CDR3 protein: CASSLVGATASTGELFF
CDR3 DNA: TGTGCCAGCAGCTTGGTGGGGGCGACGGCGAGTACCGGGGAGCTGTTTTTT

clone size: -
D gene: TRBD2
V gene: TRBV28
J gene: TRBJ2-7
CDR3 protein: CASRPPSGLYEQYF
CDR3 DNA: TGTGCCAGCAGACCCCCTAGCGGACTCTACGAGCAGTACTTC

clone size: few
D gene: -
V gene: TRBV9
J gene: TRBJ2-5
CDR3 protein: CASSVQGRGETQYF
CDR3 DNA: TGTGCCAGCAGCGTACAGGGTAGGGGAGAGACCCAGTACTTC

clone size: -
D gene: -
V gene: TRBV12-3/TRBV12-4
J gene: TRBJ1-4
CDR3 protein: CASRPRHVEKLFF
CDR3 DNA: TGTGCCAGCAGGCCAAGACATGTTGAAAAACTGTTTTTT

clone size: few
D gene: -
V gene: TRBV27
J gene: TRBJ1-1
CDR3 protein: CASSFSSALNTEAFF
CDR3 DNA: TGTGCCAGCAGTTTCTCCTCGGCCCTGAACACTGAAGCTTTCTTT

clone size: -
D gene: -
V gene: TRBV29-1
J gene: TRBJ1-2
CDR3 protein: CSVEGLNAVNYGYTF
CDR3 DNA: TGCAGCGTTGAAGGCCTCAACGCAGTTAACTATGGCTACACCTTC

clone size: few
D gene: -
V gene: TRBV12-3/TRBV12-4
J gene: TRBJ2-2
CDR3 protein: CASSFEREYVLGTGELFF
CDR3 DNA: TGTGCCAGCAGTTTTGAACGGGAGTATGTCTTAGGCACCGGGGAGCTGTTTTTT

clone size: many
D gene: TRBD1
V gene: TRBV12-3/TRBV12-4
J gene: TRBJ2-7
CDR3 protein: CASSPGQGNYEQYF
CDR3 DNA: TGTGCCAGCAGCCCAGGACAGGGTAACTACGAGCAGTACTTC

clone size: -
D gene: TRBD1
V gene: TRBV6-2/TRBV6-3
J gene: TRBJ1-5
CDR3 protein: CASSYTSTGISNQPQHF
CDR3 DNA: TGTGCCAGCAGTTACACCTCGACAGGGATTAGCAATCAGCCCCAGCATTTT

clone size: few
D gene: -
V gene: TRBV6-1
J gene: TRBJ2-7
CDR3 protein: CASSVGRGAYEQYF
CDR3 DNA: TGTGCCAGCAGCGTCGGGAGAGGGGCCTACGAGCAGTACTTC

clone size: -
D gene: -
V gene: TRBV4-1
J gene: TRBJ1-3
CDR3 protein: CASSHRRLRNTIYF
CDR3 DNA: TGCGCCAGCAGCCATAGGCGTTTAAGAAACACCATATATTTT

clone size: once
D gene: -
V gene: TRBV19
J gene: TRBJ2-5
CDR3 protein: CASSKGWETQYF
CDR3 DNA: TGTGCCAGTAGTAAGGGTTGGGAGACCCAGTACTTC

clone size: -
D gene: -
V gene: TRBV20-1
J gene: TRBJ1-2
CDR3 protein: CSAQRGTIYGYTF
CDR3 DNA: TGCAGTGCCCAGAGAGGGACCATCTATGGGTACACCTTC

clone size: many
D gene: -
V gene: TRBV11-2
J gene: TRBJ2-5
CDR3 protein: CASSLDYRQETQYF
CDR3 DNA: TGTGCCAGCAGCTTAGACTACCGCCAAGAGACCCAGTACTTC

clone size: few
D gene: -
V gene: TRBV4-2
J gene: TRBJ1-2
CDR3 protein: CASSQSPGRVYGYTF
CDR3 DNA: TGTGCCAGCAGCCAAAGCCCAGGCAGGGTATATGGCTACACCTTC

clone size: -
D gene: -
V gene: TRBV7-2
J gene: TRBJ2-1
CDR3 protein: CASSFPGAGNEQFF
CDR3 DNA: TGTGCCAGCAGCTTCCCGGGAGCGGGCAATGAGCAGTTCTTC

clone size: many
D gene: -
V gene: TRBV2
J gene: TRBJ1-1
CDR3 protein: CASGPLVDTEAFF
CDR3 DNA: TGTGCCAGCGGTCCGTTGGTCGACACTGAAGCTTTCTTT

clone size: many
D gene: TRBD1
V gene: TRBV2
J gene: TRBJ1-1
CDR3 protein: CASSEFLDRGRGINTEAFF
CDR3 DNA: TGTGCCAGCAGTGAATTCCTCGACAGGGGGCGAGGGATAAACACTGAAGCTTTCTTT

clone size: -
D gene: TRBD1
V gene: TRBV7-6
J gene: TRBJ2-7
CDR3 protein: CASSLMRGQGASYEQYF
CDR3 DNA: TGTGCCAGCAGCTTGATGAGGGGACAGGGGGCCTCCTACGAGCAGTACTTC

clone size: few
D gene: -
V gene: TRBV10-3
J gene: TRBJ1-1
CDR3 protein: CAISFRGADTEAFF
CDR3 DNA: TGTGCCATCAGTTTTCGGGGGGCGGACACTGAAGCTTTCTTT

clone size: few
D gene: -
V gene: TRBV4-1
J gene: TRBJ1-1
CDR3 protein: CASSQDKTEAFF
CDR3 DNA: TGCGCCAGCAGCCAAGATAAGACTGAAGCTTTCTTT

clone size: -
D gene: -
V gene: TRBV29-1
J gene: TRBJ1-1
CDR3 protein: CSVEGQPSTEAFF
CDR3 DNA: TGCAGCGTTGAAGGACAGCCCAGCACTGAAGCTTTCTTT

clone size: few
D gene: -
V gene: TRBV19
J gene: TRBJ2-7
CDR3 protein: CASSKVGDYEQYF
CDR3 DNA: TGTGCCAGTAGCAAAGTAGGGGACTACGAGCAGTACTTC

clone size: -
D gene: TRBD1
V gene: TRBV18
J gene: TRBJ1-1
CDR3 protein: CASSPLDRASEAFF
CDR3 DNA: TGTGCCAGCTCACCATTAGACAGGGCCTCTGAAGCTTTCTTT

clone size: -
D gene: -
V gene: TRBV5-1
J gene: TRBJ1-1
CDR3 protein: CASSFDGWDTEAFF
CDR3 DNA: TGCGCCAGCAGCTTCGATGGTTGGGACACTGAAGCTTTCTTT

clone size: -
D gene: -
V gene: TRBV28
J gene: TRBJ1-5
CDR3 protein: CASSPGPYGSNQPQHF
CDR3 DNA: TGTGCCAGCAGTCCTGGTCCTTACGGGAGCAATCAGCCCCAGCATTTT

clone size: once
D gene: -
V gene: TRBV6-1
J gene: TRBJ1-5
CDR3 protein: CASSTVGGSGEPQHF
CDR3 DNA: TGTGCCAGCAGTACGGTGGGGGGATCTGGCGAGCCCCAGCATTTT